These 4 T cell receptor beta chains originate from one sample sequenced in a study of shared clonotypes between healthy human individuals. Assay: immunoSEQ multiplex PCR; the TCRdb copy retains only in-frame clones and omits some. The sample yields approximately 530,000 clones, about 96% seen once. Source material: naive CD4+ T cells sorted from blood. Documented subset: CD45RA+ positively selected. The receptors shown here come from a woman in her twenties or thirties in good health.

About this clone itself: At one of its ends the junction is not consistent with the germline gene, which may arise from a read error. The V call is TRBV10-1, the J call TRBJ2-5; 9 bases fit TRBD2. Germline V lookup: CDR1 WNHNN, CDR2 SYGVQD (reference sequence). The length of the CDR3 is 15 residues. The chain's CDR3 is CASSDPAGGEETRYF. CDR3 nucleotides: TGCGCCAGCAGTGATCCAGCGGGAGGAGAAGAGACCCGGTACTTC.

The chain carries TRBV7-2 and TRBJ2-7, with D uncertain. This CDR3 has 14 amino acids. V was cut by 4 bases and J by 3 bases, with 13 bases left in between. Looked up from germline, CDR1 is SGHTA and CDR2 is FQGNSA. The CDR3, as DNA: TGTGCCAGCAGCTCCCGTAGCCTGGTCTACGAGCAGTACTTC. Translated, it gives CASSSRSLVYEQYF. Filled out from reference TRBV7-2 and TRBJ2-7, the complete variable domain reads GAGVSQSPSNKVTEKGKDVELRCDPISGHTALYWYRQSLGQGLEFLIYFQGNSAPDKSGLPSDRFSAERTGGSVSTLTIQRTQQEDSAVYLCASSSRSLVYEQYFGPGTRLTVT.

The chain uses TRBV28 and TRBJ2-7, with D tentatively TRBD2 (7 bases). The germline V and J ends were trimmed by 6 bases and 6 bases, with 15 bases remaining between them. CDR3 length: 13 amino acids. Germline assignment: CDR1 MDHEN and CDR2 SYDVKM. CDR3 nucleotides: TGTGCCAGCAGCTGGGGGGGGCTGGGCGAGCAGTACTTC. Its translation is CASSWGGLGEQYF.

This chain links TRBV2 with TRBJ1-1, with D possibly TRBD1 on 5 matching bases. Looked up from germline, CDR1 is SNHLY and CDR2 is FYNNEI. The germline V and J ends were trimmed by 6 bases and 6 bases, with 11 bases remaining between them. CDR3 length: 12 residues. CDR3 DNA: TGTGCCAGCAGCGCTGACAGAGCTGAAGCTTTCTTT. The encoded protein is CASSADRAEAFF.